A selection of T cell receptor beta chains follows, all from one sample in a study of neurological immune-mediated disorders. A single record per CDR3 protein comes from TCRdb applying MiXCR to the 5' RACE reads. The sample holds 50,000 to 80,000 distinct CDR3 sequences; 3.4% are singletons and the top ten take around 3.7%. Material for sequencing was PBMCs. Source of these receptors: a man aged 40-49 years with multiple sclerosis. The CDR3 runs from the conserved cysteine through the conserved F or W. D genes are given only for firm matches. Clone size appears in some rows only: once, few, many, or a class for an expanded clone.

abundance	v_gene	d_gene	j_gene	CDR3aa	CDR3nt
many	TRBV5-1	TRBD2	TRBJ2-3	CASSLAIAGEPGDTQYF	TGCGCCAGCAGCTTGGCAATAGCGGGGGAACCGGGAGATACGCAGTATTTT
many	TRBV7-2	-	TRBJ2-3	CASSRLGSDTQYF	TGTGCCAGCAGTCGACTTGGGTCAGATACGCAGTATTTT
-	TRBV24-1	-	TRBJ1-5	CATSDFGNQPQHF	TGTGCCACCAGTGATTTCGGCAATCAGCCCCAGCATTTT
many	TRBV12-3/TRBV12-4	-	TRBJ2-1	CASSAALDLYNEQFF	TGTGCCAGCAGTGCCGCATTGGACCTATACAATGAGCAGTTCTTC
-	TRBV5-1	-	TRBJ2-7	CANSLEGRDYEQYF	TGCGCCAACAGCTTGGAAGGCAGAGACTACGAGCAGTACTTC
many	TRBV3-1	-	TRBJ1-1	CASSQQDLKTEAFF	TGTGCCAGCAGCCAACAAGACCTGAAAACTGAAGCTTTCTTT
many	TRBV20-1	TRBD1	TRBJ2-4	CSARGTGGREAKNIQYF	TGCAGTGCCCGGGGGACAGGGGGAAGGGAAGCCAAAAACATTCAGTACTTC
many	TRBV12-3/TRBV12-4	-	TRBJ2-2	CASSRLGGNTGELFF	TGTGCCAGCAGCCGACTAGGCGGGAACACCGGGGAGCTGTTTTTT
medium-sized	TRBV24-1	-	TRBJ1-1	CATSDGFNTEAFF	TGTGCCACCAGTGACGGATTCAACACTGAAGCTTTCTTT
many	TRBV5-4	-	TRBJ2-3	CASSPNTDTQYF	TGTGCCAGCAGCCCCAACACAGATACGCAGTATTTT
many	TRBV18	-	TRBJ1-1	CASSPMRDTEAFF	TGTGCCAGCTCACCTATGAGGGACACTGAAGCTTTCTTT
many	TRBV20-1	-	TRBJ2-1	CSASGGPSYNEQFF	TGCAGTGCTAGCGGGGGGCCCTCCTACAATGAGCAGTTCTTC
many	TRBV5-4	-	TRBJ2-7	CASSLDVKEQYF	TGTGCCAGCAGCTTGGATGTAAAAGAGCAGTACTTC
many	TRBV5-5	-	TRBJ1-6	CASSPLSSGINNSPLHF	TGTGCCAGCAGCCCACTCTCTTCTGGGATTAATAATTCACCCCTCCACTTT
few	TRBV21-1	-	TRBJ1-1	CASPGQGVTEAFF	TGTGCCAGCCCCGGACAGGGTGTCACTGAAGCTTTCTTT
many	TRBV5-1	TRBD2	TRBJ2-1	CASSGIGLAGNRNEQFF	TGCGCCAGCAGCGGCATAGGACTAGCGGGCAACCGCAATGAGCAGTTCTTC
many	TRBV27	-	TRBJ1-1	CASSSHPPWQGGTEAFF	TGTGCCAGCAGTTCCCACCCCCCCTGGCAGGGTGGCACTGAAGCTTTCTTT
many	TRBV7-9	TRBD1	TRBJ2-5	CASSPTTGVETQYF	TGTGCCAGCAGCCCAACCACAGGGGTTGAGACCCAGTACTTC
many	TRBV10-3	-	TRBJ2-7	CAISEEGDSYEQYF	TGTGCCATCAGCGAAGAGGGGGACTCCTACGAGCAGTACTTC
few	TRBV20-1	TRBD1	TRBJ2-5	CSASRRTGDGETQYF	TGCAGTGCTTCGAGAAGGACAGGGGATGGAGAGACCCAGTACTTC
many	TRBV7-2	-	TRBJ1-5	CAAGRGVNKTQNF	TGTGCTGCGGGGCGGGGGGTCAACAAGACCCAGAATTTT
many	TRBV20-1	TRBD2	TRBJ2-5	CSALAGRETQYF	TGCAGTGCTTTAGCGGGAAGGGAGACCCAGTACTTC
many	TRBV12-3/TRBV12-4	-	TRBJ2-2	CASSQPTGANTGELFF	TGTGCCAGCAGTCAACCGACAGGCGCGAACACCGGGGAGCTGTTTTTT
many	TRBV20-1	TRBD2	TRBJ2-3	CSARGLAGGPTDTQYF	TGCAGTGCTAGGGGACTAGCGGGGGGGCCAACAGATACGCAGTATTTT
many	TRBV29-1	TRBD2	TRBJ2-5	CSAGTSGPRETQYF	TGCAGCGCAGGGACTAGCGGCCCGAGGGAGACCCAGTACTTC
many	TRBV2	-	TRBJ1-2	CASRGIMAQSGYTF	TGTGCCAGCAGGGGGATAATGGCTCAAAGTGGCTACACCTTC
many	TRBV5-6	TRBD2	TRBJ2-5	CASSWTSGQQETQYF	TGTGCCAGCAGCTGGACTAGCGGACAACAAGAGACCCAGTACTTC
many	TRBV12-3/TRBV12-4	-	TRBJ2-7	CASSPQVIYEQYF	TGTGCCAGCAGTCCACAGGTAATCTACGAGCAGTACTTC
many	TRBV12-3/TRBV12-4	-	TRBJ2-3	CASSQTPDTQYF	TGTGCCAGCAGTCAAACACCAGATACGCAGTATTTT
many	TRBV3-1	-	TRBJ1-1	CASSQEMGLGTEAFF	TGTGCCAGCAGCCAAGAGATGGGGCTGGGCACTGAAGCTTTCTTT
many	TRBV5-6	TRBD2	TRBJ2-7	CASSLGLAGAYEQYF	TGTGCCAGCAGCTTGGGACTAGCGGGAGCCTACGAGCAGTACTTC
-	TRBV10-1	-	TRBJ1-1	CASRPGTANTEAFF	TGCGCCAGCAGACCCGGGACGGCGAACACTGAAGCTTTCTTT
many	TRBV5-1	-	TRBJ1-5	CASSLGDGGLNQPQHF	TGCGCCAGCAGCTTGGGGGATGGAGGACTAAATCAGCCCCAGCATTTT
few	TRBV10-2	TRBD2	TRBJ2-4	CASRAGLAKNIQYF	TGCGCCAGCAGAGCGGGACTAGCCAAAAACATTCAGTACTTC
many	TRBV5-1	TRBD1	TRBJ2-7	CASSSLTGGSYEQYF	TGCGCCAGCAGCTCCCTGACAGGGGGAAGCTACGAGCAGTACTTC
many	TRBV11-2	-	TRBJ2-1	CASSFLTGPGTNEQFF	TGTGCCAGCAGCTTCCTGACGGGACCGGGCACAAATGAGCAGTTCTTC
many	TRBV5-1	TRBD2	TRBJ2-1	CASSSWTSGGGEQFF	TGCGCCAGCAGCTCCTGGACTAGCGGGGGCGGTGAGCAGTTCTTC
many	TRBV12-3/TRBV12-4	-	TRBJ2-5	CASSLGVGETQYF	TGTGCCAGCAGTTTGGGGGTAGGAGAGACCCAGTACTTC